This T cell receptor (beta chain) stems from a study of cytomegalovirus exposure and HLA in healthy donors. Study-level background: The same platform as the approximately 670 first-cohort repertoires was used for the roughly 130 validation repertoires, a later analysis reported.

This CDR3 has 15 amino acids. Germline CDR1 is SGHRS and CDR2 is YFSETQ. V was clipped by 5 bases and J by 0 bases, with 14 bases between them. Whole-study findings and limits: A classifier reportedly called cytomegalovirus status with high sensitivity and specificity. In vitro, a few CMV-associated chains proved specific for CMV antigens.

With respect to this clone: Its specificity is not known.

Sequencing was performed with immunoSEQ multiplex PCR; in TCRdb, only in-frame clones are kept and a portion is missing. Of about 260,000 clones in the sample, around 90% were seen once. The J gene is TRBJ2-5, the V gene TRBV5-1, with a weak D call TRBD1 (6 bases). This clonotype originated in a woman between 25 and 40 years old in good health and CMV-seronegative. Sequenced: PBMCs. As DNA, the CDR3 is TGCGCCAGCAGGAGGACAGCCTTGTACCAAGAGACCCAGTACTTC. Residues: CASRRTALYQETQYF.